Listed here are 4 T cell receptor beta chains from one sample, sequenced in a study of blood T cell repertoires in COVID-19. Repertoires were generated with immunoSEQ multiplex PCR, while TCRdb's copy carries only in-frame clones and drops some. The profile covers under 200,000 clones, with more than 75% appearing a single time and around 6% taken by the ten largest. Sequences were obtained from peripheral blood. The receptors shown here come from a man aged 35 to 55 with active or convalescent COVID-19.

V gene TRBV5-4 combines with J gene TRBJ2-6; 9 nucleotides line up with TRBD1. The CDR3 consists of 16 residues. Germline CDR1 SGHNT, CDR2 YYREEE (reference sequence). V shed 3 bases and J 18 bases; nucleotides not matched to a gene: 19. CDR3 sequence: CASSSPGSGQGPTWTF. DNA of the CDR3: TGTGCCAGCAGCTCACCAGGGTCGGGACAGGGCCCCACGTGGACTTTC.

This chain links TRBV19 with TRBJ2-7; D gene unclear. The CDR3 extends over 14 amino acids. V lost 1 base to trimming and J lost 0 bases, with 7 bases between them. Germline V gene data show CDR1 as LNHDA and CDR2 as SQIVND (reference sequence). CDR3 in DNA: TGTGCCAGTAGTATAGTGGGCAGCTCCTACGAGCAGTACTTC. Its protein product is CASSIVGSSYEQYF.

This clone occurred once. The chain has TRBV7-9 and TRBJ2-5; TRBD1 is a possible D gene (6 bases). This CDR3 spans 14 amino acids. Germline V gene data show CDR1 as SEHNR and CDR2 as FQNEAQ (reference sequence). V lost 0 bases and J 3 bases, leaving 8 bases between the germline ends. For the CDR3, the DNA is TGTGCCAGCAGCTTAGCACAGGGAGAAGAGACCCAGTACTTC. Amino acids: CASSLAQGEETQYF.

This clone was detected once. The chain employs TRBV6-5 and TRBJ2-5; D unresolved. Germline assignment: CDR1 MNHEY and CDR2 SVGAGI. There are 15 residues in the CDR3. The V gene lost 6 bases and the J gene lost 5 bases, with 19 bases spanning the gap. Here the CDR3 reads CASRLVSGGYETQYF. In DNA form, the CDR3 reads TGTGCCAGCAGGCTAGTCTCGGGTGGGTACGAGACCCAGTACTTC.